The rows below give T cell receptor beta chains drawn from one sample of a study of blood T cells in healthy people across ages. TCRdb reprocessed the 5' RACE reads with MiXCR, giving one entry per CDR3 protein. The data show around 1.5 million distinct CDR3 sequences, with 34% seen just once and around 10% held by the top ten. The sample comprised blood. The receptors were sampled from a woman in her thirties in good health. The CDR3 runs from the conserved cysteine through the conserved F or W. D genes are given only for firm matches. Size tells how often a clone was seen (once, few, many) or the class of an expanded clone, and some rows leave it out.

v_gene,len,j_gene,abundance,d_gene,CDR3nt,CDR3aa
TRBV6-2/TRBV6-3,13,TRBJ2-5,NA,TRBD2,TGTGCCAGCACGAGCGGGGGTGCGGGGACCCAGTACTTC,CASTSGGAGTQYF
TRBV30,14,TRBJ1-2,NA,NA,TGTGCCTGGAGTAGGTGGACGGAAAACTATGGCTACACCTTT,CAWSRWTENYGYTF
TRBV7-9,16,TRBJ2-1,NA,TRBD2,TGTGCCAGCACCTATCTCGCCGCGGGAGAGTACAATGAGCAGTTCTTC,CASTYLAAGEYNEQFF
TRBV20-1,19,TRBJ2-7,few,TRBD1,TGCAGTGCTAGAGACCTCACCCCGGGACAGGTAATTAAGTCCTACGAGCAGTACTTC,CSARDLTPGQVIKSYEQYF
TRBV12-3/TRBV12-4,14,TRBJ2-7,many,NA,TGTGCCAGCAGTTTAAGCGCTGGCCCCTACGAGCAGTACTTC,CASSLSAGPYEQYF
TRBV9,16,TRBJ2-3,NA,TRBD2,TGTGCCAGCAGCAGGCGGCCTAGCGGGGAGGGAGATACGCAGTATTTT,CASSRRPSGEGDTQYF
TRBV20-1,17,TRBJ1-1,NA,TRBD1,TGCAGTGCTAGGGTTAACCAGGGGGCCCCGGGTGTCACTGAAGCTTTCTTT,CSARVNQGAPGVTEAFF
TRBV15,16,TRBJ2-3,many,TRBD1,TGTGCCACCAGTGCCGACAGGGGGCGAGGCACAGATACGCAGTATTTT,CATSADRGRGTDTQYF
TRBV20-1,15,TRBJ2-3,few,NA,TGCAGTGCTAGAGATCGGCGGGGTAACACAGATACGCAGTATTTT,CSARDRRGNTDTQYF
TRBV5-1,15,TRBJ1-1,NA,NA,TGCGCCAGCAGCTTCCGAACAGCGGTGAACACTGAAGCTTTCTTT,CASSFRTAVNTEAFF
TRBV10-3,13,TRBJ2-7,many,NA,TGTGCCATCAGTGAGAACAGCTGGTACGAGCAGTACTTC,CAISENSWYEQYF
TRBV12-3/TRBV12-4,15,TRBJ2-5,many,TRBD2,TGTGCCAGCAGTTGGGGGACTAGGAGTCTGGAGACCCAGTACTTC,CASSWGTRSLETQYF
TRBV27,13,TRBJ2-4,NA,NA,TGTGCCAGCAGTTTGGAAGGTACCGGCATTCAGTACTTC,CASSLEGTGIQYF
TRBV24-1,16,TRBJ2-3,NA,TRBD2,TGTGCCACCAGTGATTCACTAGCGGGAGATTTGGATACGCAGTATTTT,CATSDSLAGDLDTQYF
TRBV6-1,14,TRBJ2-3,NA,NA,TGTGCCAGCAGTGTGGGTTTCTCCACAGATACGCAGTATTTT,CASSVGFSTDTQYF
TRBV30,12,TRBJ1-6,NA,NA,TGTGCCTGGAGTGTTGGGAATTCACCCCTCCACTTT,CAWSVGNSPLHF
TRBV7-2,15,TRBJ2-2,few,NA,TGTGCCAGCAGCCCCCCGGGATCTGACACCGGGGAGCTGTTTTTT,CASSPPGSDTGELFF
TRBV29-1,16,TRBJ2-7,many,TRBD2,TGCAGCGTTGAAGATCCGAGTAGCGGGAGGTTCTACGAGCAGTACTTC,CSVEDPSSGRFYEQYF
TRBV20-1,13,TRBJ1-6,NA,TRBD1,TGCAGTGCTACGACAGGGGGCGGCTCACCCCTCCACTTT,CSATTGGGSPLHF
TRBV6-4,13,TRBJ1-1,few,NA,TGTGCCACCCATCGGGGGGAGATGTCTGAAGCTTTCTTT,CATHRGEMSEAFF
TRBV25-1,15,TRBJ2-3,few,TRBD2,TGTGCCAGCAGCAACGTAGCGGGGGGGCCAAATACGCAGTATTTT,CASSNVAGGPNTQYF
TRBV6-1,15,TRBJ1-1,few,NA,TGTGCCAGCAGTTCCCCGGGACGAGTGAACACTGAAGCTTTCTTT,CASSSPGRVNTEAFF
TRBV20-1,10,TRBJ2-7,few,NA,TGCAGTGCCAAATGGGAAGAGCAGTACTTC,CSAKWEEQYF
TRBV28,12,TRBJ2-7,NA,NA,TGTGCCAGCAGTTTGGAGTCGAACGAGCAGTACTTC,CASSLESNEQYF
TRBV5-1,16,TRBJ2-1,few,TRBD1,TGCGCCAGCAGCCCGACAGGGAGCCATTCCTACAATGAGCAGTTCTTC,CASSPTGSHSYNEQFF
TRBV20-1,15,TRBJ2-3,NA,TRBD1,TGCAGTGCTAGAGGCGGGGACAGGGGGTCAGATACGCAGTATTTT,CSARGGDRGSDTQYF
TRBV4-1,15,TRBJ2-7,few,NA,TGCGCCAGCAGCCAGGGGACACCGATATCCTACGAGCAGTACTTC,CASSQGTPISYEQYF
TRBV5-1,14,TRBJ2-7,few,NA,TGCGCCAGCGCGACCGGGAATTTCCCCTACGAGCAGTACTTC,CASATGNFPYEQYF